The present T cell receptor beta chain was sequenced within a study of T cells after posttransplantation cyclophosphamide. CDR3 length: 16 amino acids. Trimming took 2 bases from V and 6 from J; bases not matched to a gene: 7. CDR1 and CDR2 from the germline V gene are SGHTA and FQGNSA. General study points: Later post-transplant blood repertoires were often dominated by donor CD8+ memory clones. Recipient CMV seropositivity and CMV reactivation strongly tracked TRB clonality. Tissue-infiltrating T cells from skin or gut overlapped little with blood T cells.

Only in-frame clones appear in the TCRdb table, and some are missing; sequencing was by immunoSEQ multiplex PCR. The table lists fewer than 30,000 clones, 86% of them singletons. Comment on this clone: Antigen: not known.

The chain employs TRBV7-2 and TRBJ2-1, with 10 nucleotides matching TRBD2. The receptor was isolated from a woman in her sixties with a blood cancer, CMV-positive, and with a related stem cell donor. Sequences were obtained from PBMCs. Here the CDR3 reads CASSLSLAGVGNEQFF. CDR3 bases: TGTGCCAGCAGCTTATCTCTAGCGGGAGTGGGCAATGAGCAGTTCTTC.